A single T cell receptor (beta chain) is shown here with its context. The data were obtained in a study of blood T cell repertoires in COVID-19. The wider study: T cells, B-cell-depleted T cells, or PBMCs provided the cDNA or gDNA that served as material.

This CDR3 has 15 amino acids. The germline V gene has CDR1 MGHRA and CDR2 YSYEKL. V was shortened by 3 bases and J by 0 bases, with 9 bases between the two germline ends. The authors' processing: Nucleated cell number was recorded as an estimate derived from reference gene primer amplification. Method: immunoSEQ multiplex PCR; TCRdb's copy keeps in-frame clones and lacks some. V, J and clone size are those of that table, while D and trimming were read from the DNA. This table has around 270,000 clones, more than 70% appearing once. The chain couples TRBV4-1 to TRBJ2-1; no reliable D call. Sequences were obtained from peripheral blood. This clonotype was sampled from a woman between 50 and 59 years old with acute or convalescent COVID-19. CDR3 bases: TGCGCCAGCAGCCATCTAACAGTCTCCTACAATGAGCAGTTCTTC. Protein product: CASSHLTVSYNEQFF.